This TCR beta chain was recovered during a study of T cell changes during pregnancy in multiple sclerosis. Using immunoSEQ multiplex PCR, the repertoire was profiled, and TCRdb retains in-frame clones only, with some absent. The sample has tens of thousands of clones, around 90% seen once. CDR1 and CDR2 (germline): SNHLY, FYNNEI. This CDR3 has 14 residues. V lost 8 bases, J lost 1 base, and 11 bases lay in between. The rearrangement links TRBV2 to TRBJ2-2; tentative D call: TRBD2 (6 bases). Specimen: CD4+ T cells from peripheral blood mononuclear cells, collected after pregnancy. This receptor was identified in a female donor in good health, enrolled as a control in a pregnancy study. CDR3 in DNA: TGTGCCAGCCAAGGCGGGATGAACACCGGGGAGCTGTTTTTT. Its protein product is CASQGGMNTGELFF. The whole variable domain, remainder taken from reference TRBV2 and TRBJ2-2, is EPEVTQTPSHQVTQMGQEVILRCVPISNHLYFYWYRQILGQKVEFLVSFYNNEISEKSEIFDDQFSVERPDGSNFTLKIRSTKLEDSAMYFCASQGGMNTGELFFGEGSRLTVL.